These 32 T cell receptor beta chains share one sample of origin, sequenced in a study of PD-L1 blockade in urothelial cancer. Sequenced by immunoSEQ multiplex PCR; TCRdb stores in-frame clones only, minus some. The sample includes fewer than 130,000 clones, around 85% of them seen just once. The sample consisted of PBMCs, taken around atezolizumab (anti-PD-L1) treatment. The receptors stem from a man aged 45-65 years with urothelial cancer.

This clone was detected only once. The chain is built from TRBV2 and TRBJ1-6; 9 positions match TRBD1. The CDR3 is made up of 13 amino acids. Losses at the gene ends were 8 bases for V and 10 bases for J; bases not matched to a gene: 6. The germline V gene has CDR1 SNHLY and CDR2 FYNNEI. The CDR3 reads CASRDRDTSPLHF. CDR3 in DNA: TGTGCCAGCCGGGACAGGGATACCTCACCCCTCCACTTT.

The chain joins TRBV6-6 to TRBJ1-3, with 8 bases lining up with TRBD1. Germline V CDR1 and CDR2: MNHNY, SVGAGI (reference sequence). V lost 4 bases and J lost 8; bases outside the gene matches: 7. The CDR3 loop spans 14 amino acids. CDR3 loop: CASSWAQGVHTIYF. CDR3 DNA: TGTGCCAGCAGTTGGGCACAGGGGGTGCACACCATATATTTT.

This clone was detected once. The chain links TRBV6-5 to TRBJ1-1; D perhaps matches TRBD1 (5 bases). Germline V gene sequence: CDR1 MNHEY, CDR2 SVGAGI. This CDR3 contains 15 residues. Between the trimmed V and J ends, which lost 3 bases and 5 bases, there was a span of 16 bases. CDR3 loop: CASSYSRAGRTEAFF. The CDR3, as DNA: TGTGCCAGCAGTTATTCCCGGGCAGGGAGGACTGAAGCTTTCTTT.

The chain joins TRBV4-1 to TRBJ2-7, with D tentatively TRBD1 (5 bases). Germline V gene data show CDR1 as MGHRA and CDR2 as YSYEKL. This CDR3 has 13 amino acids. The V and J ends lost 3 bases and 6 bases respectively, with 12 bases between them. DNA of the CDR3: TGCGCCAGCAGCCAGCATACAGGCTCCGAGCAGTACTTC. It yields the protein CASSQHTGSEQYF.

The chain links TRBV19 to TRBJ1-4; TRBD1 agrees at 7 bases. Germline V lookup: CDR1 LNHDA, CDR2 SQIVND (reference sequence). CDR3 length equals 15 residues. V shed 3 bases, J shed 3 bases, and the junction held 4 bases outside the gene matches. CDR3 nucleotide sequence: TGTGCCAGTAGTATTCAGAGGGGGCCTAATGAAAAACTGTTTTTT. Translating it yields CASSIQRGPNEKLFF.

The chain uses TRBV9 and TRBJ2-7; 9 bases align to TRBD1. This CDR3 region has 15 residues. The J segment lost 3 bases and the V segment lost 1 base, leaving 5 bases of the junction unmatched. CDR1 is SGDLS, CDR2 YYNGEE, per germline. The CDR3 bases are TGTGCCAGCAGCGTAAGCCCGGACAGGGGCTACGAGCAGTACTTC. It encodes CASSVSPDRGYEQYF.

The rearrangement uses TRBV6-5 and TRBJ2-1; 9 bases are a match to TRBD2. The CDR3 has 14 residues. V gave up 5 bases and J gave up 3 bases; unmatched junction bases: 2. Germline-derived CDR1 and CDR2 are MNHEY and SVGAGI. CDR3 in amino acids: CASSRGRGYNEQFF. The CDR3 region has the DNA TGTGCCAGCAGTCGCGGGAGGGGCTACAATGAGCAGTTCTTC.

The chain uses TRBV15 and TRBJ1-1; D is perhaps TRBD1 (5 bases). This CDR3 is 15 amino acids long. V was cut by 4 bases and J by 5 bases, with 17 bases left in between. Germline CDR1 reads LNHNV; CDR2 reads YYDKDF (reference sequence). CDR3 DNA: TGTGCCACCAGCAAGGGACGCCTGGGAGGGACTGAAGCTTTCTTT. Its translation: CATSKGRLGGTEAFF. Variable domain in full (rest from reference TRBV15 and TRBJ1-1): DAMVIQNPRYQVTQFGKPVTLSCSQTLNHNVMYWYQQKSSQAPKLLFHYYDKDFNNEADTPDNFQSRRPNTSFCFLDIRSPGLGDTAMYLCATSKGRLGGTEAFFGQGTRLTVV.

The gene calls are TRBV10-3 and TRBJ2-3; D may be TRBD2 (6 bases). The CDR3 length is 13 residues. V gave up 3 bases and J gave up 6 bases, with 10 bases separating them. Germline V lookup: CDR1 ENHRY, CDR2 SYGVKD. This CDR3 reads CAISDRAGDTQYF. DNA of the CDR3: TGTGCCATCAGTGACCGCGCGGGGGATACGCAGTATTTT.

The chain is built from TRBV6-5 and TRBJ2-1; 12 bases line up with TRBD2. CDR3 length equals 13 residues. With 9 bases clipped from V and 8 bases from J, the junction kept 5 bases outside the gene matches. Germline lookup yields CDR1 MNHEY and CDR2 SVGAGI. CDR3 sequence (DNA): TGTGCCAGTCGGACTAGCGGGAACTATGAGCAGTTCTTC. This codes for CASRTSGNYEQFF.

The chain uses TRBV30 and TRBJ1-4, with D unclear. Deletions cut 0 bases from V and 7 bases from J, with 12 bases between. Germline-derived CDR1 and CDR2 are GTSNPN and SVGIG (reference sequence). The CDR3 loop spans 14 amino acids. The DNA for the CDR3 is TGTGCCTGGAGTGTACCCCACGGCGGTGAAAAACTGTTTTTT. Its protein product is CAWSVPHGGEKLFF.

This clone has a handful of counts. The V gene is TRBV5-1, the J gene TRBJ2-2; D not resolved. The CDR3 is 16 amino acids. Trimming shortened V by 0 bases and J by 6 bases, and 15 bases separated the two germline ends. Germline lookup yields CDR1 SGHRS and CDR2 YFSETQ. In DNA form, the CDR3 reads TGCGCCAGCAGCTTGGGGGCAGGCAACGGCGCCGGGGAGCTGTTTTTT. Translating gives CASSLGAGNGAGELFF.

CDR3 coding DNA: TGTGCCAGCTCACCACCGGGCGATTCAGCTTTCTTT. Translation gives CASSPPGDSAFF. The chain links TRBV18 to TRBJ1-1; D ambiguous. The V gene's germline CDR1 is KGHSH and CDR2 LQKENI. V was shortened by 0 bases and J by 10 bases, with 9 bases between the two germline ends. This CDR3 is built from 12 residues.

The chain employs TRBV10-3 and TRBJ1-4, with 10 positions matching TRBD1. The CDR3 totals 17 residues. Germline V gene sequence: CDR1 ENHRY, CDR2 SYGVKD. The J segment lost 1 base and the V segment lost 2 bases, leaving 4 bases of the junction unmatched. The CDR3, as DNA: TGTGCCATCAGTGAGCCGGGGACAGGGGAAACTAATGAAAAACTGTTTTTT. Encoded protein: CAISEPGTGETNEKLFF.

CDR3 bases: TGTGCCTGGAGTGTCCCATTTTCACCCCTCCACTTT. Protein sequence: CAWSVPFSPLHF. V usage is TRBV30 and J usage is TRBJ1-6; D is unclear. Germline V gene sequence: CDR1 GTSNPN, CDR2 SVGIG (reference sequence). The CDR3 spans 12 residues. Between the trimmed V and J ends, which lost 0 bases and 9 bases, there was a span of 6 bases. The variable domain in full, completed from reference TRBV30 and TRBJ1-6, reads SQTIHQWPATLVQPVGSPLSLECTVEGTSNPNLYWYRQAAGRGLQLLFYSVGIGQISSEVPQNLSASRPQDRQFILSSKKLLLSDSGFYLCAWSVPFSPLHFGNGTRLTVT.

The gene calls are TRBV19 and TRBJ1-1; no clear D gene. Looked up from germline, CDR1 is LNHDA and CDR2 is SQIVND (reference sequence). Trimming took off 1 base at V and 0 bases at J, with 15 bases between the two ends. The CDR3 is 17 residues long. Here the CDR3 reads CASSIGTSGPMNTEAFF. Written as DNA, the CDR3 is TGTGCCAGTAGTATAGGAACGTCGGGTCCCATGAACACTGAAGCTTTCTTT.

The CDR3 loop reads CASSPWSQGKDEQFF. CDR3 DNA: TGTGCCAGCAGTCCTTGGTCCCAGGGCAAGGATGAGCAGTTCTTC. The J gene is TRBJ2-1, the V gene TRBV27; TRBD1 is a possible D gene (5 bases). V lost 5 bases and J 8 bases, leaving 19 bases between the germline ends. CDR3 length: 15 amino acids. The germline V gene encodes CDR1 MNHEY and CDR2 SMNVEV (reference sequence).

The chain is built from TRBV6-6 and TRBJ2-7; 9 bases fit TRBD1. The CDR3 sequence is 15 residues long. Germline lookup yields CDR1 MNHNY and CDR2 SVGAGI (reference sequence). The J segment lost 0 bases and the V segment lost 7 bases, leaving 7 bases of the junction unmatched. CDR3 loop: CASTTDRGSSYEQYF. The CDR3 coding sequence is TGTGCCAGCACAACCGACAGGGGGAGCTCCTACGAGCAGTACTTC.

The genes are TRBV6-1 and TRBJ1-2; 8 bases map to TRBD1. Germline CDR1 reads MNHNS; CDR2 reads SASEGT. Trimming removed 10 bases from V and 13 bases from J; junction bases left unmatched: 17. The CDR3 loop spans 13 amino acids. In nucleotides, the CDR3 is TGTGCCACCTCCAGCAGGGACAGGCAGAGGGGCACCTTC. This codes for CATSSRDRQRGTF.

This chain joins TRBV6-5 and TRBJ2-1, with TRBD1 matching 7 bases. The CDR3 loop spans 13 amino acids. Germline V gene lookup returns CDR1 MNHEY and CDR2 SVGAGI. With V trimmed by 6 bases and J by 16 bases, 15 bases remained unmatched. CDR3 DNA sequence: TGTGCCAGCAGCCCAGCCCAGAGGGGGCCTTTCTTCTTC. Translated: CASSPAQRGPFFF.

The chain carries TRBV7-9 and TRBJ2-7; tentative D call: TRBD1 (5 bases). The germline gives CDR1 SEHNR, CDR2 FQNEAQ (reference sequence). V lost 4 bases and J 5 bases, leaving 18 bases between the germline ends. The CDR3 extends over 15 amino acids. The CDR3 reads CASSSRRATAHEQYF. The CDR3 DNA reads as TGTGCCAGCAGCTCCCGCAGGGCTACGGCTCACGAGCAGTACTTC.

This clone was recorded many times. V is TRBV7-3 and J is TRBJ1-1; 10 bases match TRBD1. Germline V CDR1 and CDR2: SGHTA, FQGTGA. The CDR3 totals 14 residues. V lost 5 bases, J lost 3 bases, and 3 bases stayed unmatched. Here the CDR3 DNA reads TGTGCCAGCAGCACGGGACAGGGGCACACTGAAGCTTTCTTT. Protein: CASSTGQGHTEAFF.

J is TRBJ1-3 and V is TRBV5-1, with D uncertain. CDR1 SGHRS and CDR2 YFSETQ come from the germline V gene. The CDR3 length is 16 residues. V lost 0 bases and J 4 bases, leaving 14 bases between the germline ends. The CDR3 here is CASSLGSTTKGNTIYF. The CDR3 DNA sequence: TGCGCCAGCAGCTTGGGGTCTACTACGAAGGGAAACACCATATATTTT.

The chain carries TRBV25-1 and TRBJ2-3, with a tentative D call TRBD1 (6 bases). Germline values: CDR1 MGHDK, CDR2 SYGVNS. This CDR3 is 14 amino acids long. V was clipped by 4 bases and J by 0 bases, with 8 bases between them. The DNA of the CDR3 is TGTGCCAGCAGTGGTGGACAGAGCACAGATACGCAGTATTTT. It encodes CASSGGQSTDTQYF.

This clone was recorded once. The rearrangement joins TRBV19 to TRBJ1-5, with D possibly TRBD1 on 6 matching bases. The CDR3 runs to 16 residues. The germline V gene encodes CDR1 LNHDA and CDR2 SQIVND (reference sequence). Trimming removed 5 bases at V and 4 bases at J, with 18 bases between. The CDR3 DNA reads as TGTGCCAGTAGTTCCCACAGGGTAGGTGGGAATCAGCCCCAGCATTTT. It translates to CASSSHRVGGNQPQHF.

The genes are TRBV7-2 and TRBJ2-5; 7 positions agree with TRBD2. The CDR3 covers 15 residues. J was trimmed by 1 base and V by 5 bases; bases with no gene match: 7. In germline, CDR1 is SGHTA, CDR2 FQGNSA. CDR3 sequence: CASSRASGAQETQYF. DNA of the CDR3: TGTGCCAGCAGCCGAGCCAGCGGGGCCCAAGAGACCCAGTACTTC.

The chain has TRBV5-4 and TRBJ1-2, with TRBD1 as a possible D gene (5 bases). Germline V lookup: CDR1 SGHNT, CDR2 YYREEE (reference sequence). The CDR3 spans 15 residues. V was shortened by 5 bases and J by 5 bases, with 19 bases between the two germline ends. For the CDR3, the DNA is TGTGCCAGCAGAGATCCGGGGACTACAAGTTATGGCTACACCTTC. Amino acids: CASRDPGTTSYGYTF.

The CDR3 nucleotides read TGCGCCAGCAGCGAGGAGACCCACAGGGTTACCCAGTACTTC. Translation: CASSEETHRVTQYF. The chain employs TRBV5-1 and TRBJ2-5, with TRBD1 as a possible D gene (6 bases). Germline V gene lookup returns CDR1 SGHRS and CDR2 YFSETQ. The CDR3 length is 14 residues. The V end was cut by 4 bases, the J end by 8 bases, with 18 bases between. Filled out from reference TRBV5-1 and TRBJ2-5, the complete variable domain reads KAGVTQTPRYLIKTRGQQVTLSCSPISGHRSVSWYQQTPGQGLQFLFEYFSETQRNKGNFPGRFSGRQFSNSRSEMNVSTLELGDSALYLCASSEETHRVTQYFGPGTRLLVL.

This chain uses TRBV2 with TRBJ2-4; 10 bases align to TRBD2. V lost 5 bases, J lost 0 bases, and 10 bases stayed unmatched. This CDR3 is built from 18 residues. Germline CDR1 and CDR2: SNHLY and FYNNEI. CDR3: CASSRTAGGLRAKNIQYF. The CDR3 coding sequence is TGTGCCAGCAGTCGGACAGCGGGAGGGCTTAGAGCCAAAAACATTCAGTACTTC.

The rearrangement joins TRBV19 to TRBJ2-5, with a possible D match to TRBD2 (5 bases). Germline V gene data show CDR1 as LNHDA and CDR2 as SQIVND (reference sequence). V was pared by 3 bases and J by 2 bases, with 7 bases between. CDR3 size: 13 residues. CDR3 loop: CASSIRTQETQYF. CDR3 nucleotide sequence: TGTGCCAGTAGTATCAGGACTCAAGAGACCCAGTACTTC.

A remark on this clone: The same CDR3 arises from other DNA sequences in this sample as well. The gene calls are TRBV28 and TRBJ2-1; TRBD2 matches at 7 bases. The junction had 2 bases not matched to a gene; V was cut back by 3 bases and J by 0 bases. Germline V lookup: CDR1 MDHEN, CDR2 SYDVKM. The CDR3 loop spans 15 amino acids. Here the CDR3 reads CASSLGGSSYNEQFF. CDR3 bases: TGTGCCAGCAGTTTGGGGGGGAGCTCCTACAATGAGCAGTTCTTC.

The rearrangement uses TRBV5-1 and TRBJ2-1; 7 nucleotides match TRBD2. The CDR3 extends over 17 amino acids. V lost 0 bases, J lost 7 bases, and 13 bases stayed unmatched. The germline V gene has CDR1 SGHRS and CDR2 YFSETQ. CDR3 region: CASSLGALGRERNEQFF. The DNA of the CDR3 is TGCGCCAGCAGCTTGGGCGCCCTAGGGCGGGAGAGGAATGAGCAGTTCTTC.